This entry lists 19 T cell receptor beta chains sequenced from one sample in a study of cytomegalovirus exposure and HLA in healthy donors. PCR primers comprised 60 Vbeta and 13 Jbeta primers. Produced via immunoSEQ multiplex PCR; TCRdb's table is partial and in-frame only. In the table there are about 160,000 clones, roughly 80% of which are singletons. Source material: PBMCs. The source is a man aged 18-30 years in good health and CMV-seronegative.

The chain recombines TRBV5-6 with TRBJ2-1, with a tentative D call TRBD2 (6 bases). The CDR3 loop spans 16 amino acids. From germline, CDR1 is SGHDT and CDR2 YYEEEE. The V end lost 2 bases, the J end lost 3 bases, and 15 bases lay between the germline ends. CDR3 protein: CASSFGYGEDYNEQFF. CDR3 nucleotide sequence: TGTGCCAGCAGCTTCGGATACGGGGAGGACTACAATGAGCAGTTCTTC.

The genes are TRBV2 and TRBJ1-4; possibly TRBD1 for D (6 bases). Germline V gene sequence: CDR1 SNHLY, CDR2 FYNNEI. With 6 bases removed from V and 4 bases from J, the gap between germline ends came to 12 bases. The CDR3 spans 14 residues. CDR3 bases: TGTGCCAGCAGGGAGGACAGTTATAATGAAAAACTGTTTTTT. It translates to CASREDSYNEKLFF.

Comment on this clone: At the DNA level, this CDR3 is encoded by other sequences in the same sample as well. This chain links TRBV9 with TRBJ2-7; D perhaps matches TRBD2 (6 bases). Germline values: CDR1 SGDLS, CDR2 YYNGEE. This CDR3 has 14 residues. The V and J ends lost 2 bases and 2 bases respectively, with 11 bases between them. CDR3 DNA sequence: TGTGCCAGCAGCGTCGGGACGGGGGCCTACGAGCAGTACTTC. Its protein product is CASSVGTGAYEQYF.

V usage is TRBV28 and J usage is TRBJ2-4; the match to TRBD2 covers 8 bases. Germline trimming cut 5 bases from V and 11 bases from J; bases unmatched to any gene: 11. CDR3 size: 14 residues. From germline, CDR1 is MDHEN and CDR2 SYDVKM. CDR3 loop: CASSTSQRGHLQYF. Here the CDR3 DNA reads TGTGCCAGCAGTACCTCCCAGCGGGGGCACCTTCAGTACTTC.

This clone is a singleton in its sample. V is TRBV5-1 and J is TRBJ2-2; the match to TRBD2 covers 14 bases. V was clipped by 0 bases and J by 5 bases; unmatched bases: 6. Germline CDR1 and CDR2: SGHRS and YFSETQ. This CDR3 has 18 residues. The CDR3 sequence is CASSLAGTSGRLTGELFF. CDR3 in DNA: TGCGCCAGCAGCTTGGCCGGGACTAGCGGGAGATTAACCGGGGAGCTGTTTTTT. The full variable domain, completed using reference TRBV5-1 and TRBJ2-2, is KAGVTQTPRYLIKTRGQQVTLSCSPISGHRSVSWYQQTPGQGLQFLFEYFSETQRNKGNFPGRFSGRQFSNSRSEMNVSTLELGDSALYLCASSLAGTSGRLTGELFFGEGSRLTVL.

The rearrangement links TRBV19 to TRBJ1-1; D ambiguous. The CDR3 length is 14 residues. CDR1 and CDR2 from the germline V gene are LNHDA and SQIVND (reference sequence). The germline V and J ends were trimmed by 5 bases and 2 bases, with 12 bases remaining between them. CDR3 in amino acids: CASSPLNQNTEAFF. The CDR3, as DNA: TGTGCCAGTAGTCCCCTAAACCAAAACACTGAAGCTTTCTTT.

This clone has more than one count but fewer than ten. The chain combines TRBV5-1 with TRBJ2-7, with D perhaps TRBD2 (5 bases). Per germline, CDR1 SGHRS and CDR2 YFSETQ. This CDR3 spans 16 amino acids. Trimming left V 2 bases short and J 7 bases short, with 22 bases between. Here the CDR3 DNA reads TGCGCCAGCAGCTTCGGAGGACCCGCAACGTGGGATGAGCAGTACTTC. It yields the protein CASSFGGPATWDEQYF.

This rearrangement joins TRBV7-2 to TRBJ1-3, with D maybe TRBD1 (5 bases). Germline loops: CDR1 SGHTA, CDR2 FQGNSA. The CDR3 spans 13 residues. V shed 5 bases and J shed 4 bases, with 9 bases lying between them. The CDR3 is CASSPNRGNTIYF. In DNA form, the CDR3 reads TGTGCCAGCAGCCCCAACAGGGGAAACACCATATATTTT.

The chain has TRBV27 and TRBJ2-4; 7 bases agree with TRBD1. The CDR3 is made up of 14 amino acids. The germline CDR1 and CDR2 sequences are MNHEY and SMNVEV (reference sequence). V shed 5 bases, J shed 2 bases, and the junction held 3 bases outside the gene matches. In DNA form, the CDR3 reads TGTGCCAGCAGTCTGACAGGGCCCAAAAACATTCAGTACTTC. It specifies CASSLTGPKNIQYF.

This chain joins TRBV7-2 and TRBJ2-1; no firm D call. V gave up 5 bases and J gave up 6 bases, with 11 bases separating them. The CDR3 has 13 residues. Germline values: CDR1 SGHTA, CDR2 FQGNSA. CDR3 sequence reads: CASSRYRFNEQFF. In DNA, the CDR3 is TGTGCCAGCAGCCGTTATAGATTCAATGAGCAGTTCTTC.

Notes on this clone: One end of the junction fails to match germline, which may point to a read error. V is TRBV7-2 and J is TRBJ2-7; tentatively, D is TRBD2 (5 bases). The CDR3 runs to 11 residues. Germline CDR1 is SGHTA and CDR2 is FQGNSA. The CDR3 DNA follows: TGTGCCAGCAGCTTTGCGGAGGAGCAGTGCTTC. Translated, it gives CASSFAEEQCF.

The chain has TRBV30 and TRBJ1-5; 10 bases line up with TRBD1. J gave up 7 bases and V 3 bases, and 3 bases lay outside the gene matches. The CDR3 sequence is 13 residues long. Germline V lookup: CDR1 GTSNPN, CDR2 SVGIG (reference sequence). The CDR3, as DNA: TGTGCCTGGAGGGGGACAGGGGACCAGCCCCAGCATTTT. Protein product: CAWRGTGDQPQHF.

The chain carries TRBV27 and TRBJ1-5; D might be TRBD1 (6 bases). Germline V gives CDR1 MNHEY, CDR2 SMNVEV (reference sequence). This CDR3 is 15 amino acids long. V was clipped by 3 bases and J by 2 bases, with 11 bases between them. This chain's CDR3 is CASSLGASGNQPQHF. The CDR3 nucleotides are TGTGCCAGCAGTTTGGGGGCCTCCGGCAATCAGCCCCAGCATTTT.

J is TRBJ2-5 and V is TRBV5-1, with 14 positions matching TRBD2. Germline CDR1 SGHRS, CDR2 YFSETQ. J was trimmed by 3 bases and V by 5 bases; bases with no gene match: 6. This CDR3 is built from 16 residues. The CDR3 loop is CASSKGGLAGEETQYF. In nucleotides, the CDR3 is TGCGCCAGCAGTAAGGGGGGACTAGCGGGGGAAGAGACCCAGTACTTC.

The rearrangement links TRBV5-4 to TRBJ2-2, with 8 bases that match TRBD1. This CDR3 comprises 16 residues. V dropped 10 bases and J dropped 0; count of bases not matched to a gene: 11. CDR1 is SGHNT and CDR2 is YYREEE in the germline V gene (reference sequence). The CDR3 DNA reads as TGTGCCGGCCTTACAGGGGGACCTACGAACACCGGGGAGCTGTTTTTT. Translation: CAGLTGGPTNTGELFF.

This clone showed up just once. This chain connects TRBV5-1 to TRBJ1-2, with D tentatively TRBD1 (6 bases). This CDR3 has 14 amino acids. Germline V lookup: CDR1 SGHRS, CDR2 YFSETQ. With 4 bases removed from V and 3 bases from J, the gap between germline ends came to 13 bases. The DNA for the CDR3 is TGCGCCAGCAGCATGGACAGTTCCCACTATGGCTACACCTTC. It specifies CASSMDSSHYGYTF.

CDR3 DNA: TGTGCCAGCAGCCGGGACAGCACTACGACCAGCGAGCAGTTCTTC. Protein sequence: CASSRDSTTTSEQFF. V is TRBV11-2 and J is TRBJ2-1, with 7 bases lining up with TRBD1. After removal of 5 bases from V and 10 bases from J, the junction contained 14 bases not matched to a gene. This CDR3 is built from 15 residues. In germline, CDR1 is SGHAT, CDR2 FQNNGV.

This clone was seen a few times. This chain joins TRBV7-8 and TRBJ2-4, with TRBD2 matching 7 bases. Trimming at V came to 5 bases and at J to 6 bases, leaving 7 bases not matched to a gene. In germline, CDR1 is SGHVS, CDR2 FQNEAQ. The length of the CDR3 is 14 residues. In DNA, the CDR3 is TGTGCCAGCAGCCAAAGCGGGACCGGAAACATTCAGTACTTC. This sequence encodes CASSQSGTGNIQYF.

The V and J genes are TRBV11-2 and TRBJ2-7, with TRBD1 matching over 7 bases. Trimming removed 3 bases from V and 0 bases from J; junction bases left unmatched: 11. This CDR3 contains 17 residues. CDR1 and CDR2 (germline): SGHAT, FQNNGV. This CDR3 is CASSLTAGTVNSYEQYF. The DNA for the CDR3 is TGTGCCAGCAGCTTGACCGCCGGGACAGTTAACTCCTACGAGCAGTACTTC.